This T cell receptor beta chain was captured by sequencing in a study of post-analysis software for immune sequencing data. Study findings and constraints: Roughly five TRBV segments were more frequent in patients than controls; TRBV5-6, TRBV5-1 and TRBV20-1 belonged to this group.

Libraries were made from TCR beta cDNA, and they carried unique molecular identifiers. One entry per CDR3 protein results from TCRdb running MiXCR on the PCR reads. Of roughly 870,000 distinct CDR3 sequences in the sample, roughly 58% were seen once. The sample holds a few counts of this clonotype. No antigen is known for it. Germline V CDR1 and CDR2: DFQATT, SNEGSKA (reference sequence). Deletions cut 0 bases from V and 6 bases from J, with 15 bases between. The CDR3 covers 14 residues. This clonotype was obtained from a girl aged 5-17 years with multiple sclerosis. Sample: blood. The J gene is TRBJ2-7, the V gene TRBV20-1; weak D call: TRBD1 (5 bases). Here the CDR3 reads CSARDLGRAGEQYF. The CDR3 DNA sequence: TGCAGTGCTAGAGATCTGGGCAGGGCAGGCGAGCAGTACTTC.